This T cell receptor (beta chain) was documented in a study of control samples from healthy donors and cancer patients. The V gene's germline CDR1 is LGHDT and CDR2 YNNKEL (reference sequence). The germline V and J ends were trimmed by 0 bases and 5 bases, with 19 bases remaining between them. This CDR3 comprises 17 residues. TCRdb's table, derived via immunoSEQ multiplex PCR, lists solely in-frame clones and lacks some. The table lists some 130,000 clones, around nine tenths of them singletons, with 2% to 3% in the top ten. This receptor was identified in a man aged 40-50 years in good health. This chain connects TRBV3-1 (or the pseudogene TRBV3-2) to TRBJ2-5, with D perhaps matching TRBD2 (6 bases). Sample: blood. The CDR3 sequence is CASSQERAPGAPETQYF. Written as DNA, the CDR3 is TGTGCCAGCAGCCAAGAAAGAGCCCCGGGAGCTCCGGAGACCCAGTACTTC.